Listed below are T cell receptor beta chains from one sample, sequenced in a study of blood T cells in healthy people across ages. TCRdb independently ran MiXCR on the 5' RACE reads; one entry per CDR3 protein. The repertoire holds hundreds of thousands of distinct CDR3 sequences, with around 43% as singletons. Sequenced: blood. Source of these receptors: a man of 80 years or more in good health. CDR3s include the opening cysteine and the closing phenylalanine or tryptophan. A D gene is named only where the DNA matches it firmly. Rows may omit the clone size; those that give it use once, few, many or a size class.

D,V,J,size,DNA,CDR3
-,TRBV9,TRBJ1-5,-,TGTGCCAGCAGCCGAGAAGTGGGCAATCAGCCCCAGCATTTT,CASSREVGNQPQHF
TRBD2,TRBV6-2/TRBV6-3,TRBJ2-7,once,TGTGCCAGCAGTACAAGACTAGCGGGAGGCCAAAACAATGAGCAGTACTTC,CASSTRLAGGQNNEQYF
-,TRBV5-6,TRBJ2-7,many,TGTGCCAGCAGCCGCGTCAAAGGGGGGGAGCAGTACTTC,CASSRVKGGEQYF
-,TRBV20-1,TRBJ2-2,-,TGCAGTGCTAGAGGGAGGGTGGACACCGGGGAGCTGTTTTTT,CSARGRVDTGELFF
TRBD2,TRBV6-2/TRBV6-3,TRBJ2-1,many,TGTGCCAGCGTGTCTAGCGGGAGTTTACAGTTCTTC,CASVSSGSLQFF
TRBD1,TRBV6-5,TRBJ2-1,few,TGTGCCAGCAGTTACGCCCCCAGGGGGTTCAATGAGCAGTTCTTC,CASSYAPRGFNEQFF
-,TRBV19,TRBJ2-6,-,TGTGCCAGTCAAAAGGGGACCGGGGCCAACGTCCTGACTTTC,CASQKGTGANVLTF
TRBD1,TRBV7-2,TRBJ1-1,few,TGTGCCAGCAGCCAAAGGACAGGGGGCGGCACTGAAGCTTTCTTT,CASSQRTGGGTEAFF
TRBD2,TRBV20-1,TRBJ2-7,-,TGCAGTGCTAGAGCAGGACTAGCGAACGACGAGCAGTACTTC,CSARAGLANDEQYF
-,TRBV14,TRBJ1-1,-,TGTGCCAGCAGCCAAGGGGTCGAAGCTTTCTTT,CASSQGVEAFF
-,TRBV7-2,TRBJ1-5,-,TGTGCCAGCAGCTTAGGGATCGGTGGGGGCGGTCTCCAGCCCCAGCATTTT,CASSLGIGGGGLQPQHF
-,TRBV5-1,TRBJ2-3,many,TGCGCCAGCAGCTTGGACAGGGGCACAGATACGCAGTATTTT,CASSLDRGTDTQYF
-,TRBV5-1,TRBJ2-3,-,TGCGCCAGCAGCTTGACCGTACTTAGCACAGATACGCAGTATTTT,CASSLTVLSTDTQYF
-,TRBV15,TRBJ1-2,few,TGTGCCACCAGCAGAGAAACCCCTACAGGAGTCTATGGCTACACCTTC,CATSRETPTGVYGYTF
TRBD2,TRBV20-1,TRBJ2-1,-,TGCAGTGGGACTAGCGGGAGGACCAATGAGCAGTTCTTC,CSGTSGRTNEQFF
-,TRBV6-2/TRBV6-3,TRBJ2-5,-,TGTGCCAGCAGTGACTCGATTGGAGGAAAAGAGACCCAGTACTTC,CASSDSIGGKETQYF
TRBD2,TRBV6-2/TRBV6-3,TRBJ2-3,-,TGTGCCAGCAGTTATTACTCGGGACTAGCGGGGTTCACAGATACGCAGTATTTT,CASSYYSGLAGFTDTQYF
TRBD2,TRBV29-1,TRBJ2-1,few,TGCAGCGTGGGCGGACTAGCGGGAGGTAGATCCTCCTACAATGAGCAGTTCTTC,CSVGGLAGGRSSYNEQFF
TRBD2,TRBV7-3,TRBJ2-3,few,TGTGCCAGCAGCTCCCCCGGGCAGCGGGAGCCAAGCGATACGCAGTATTTT,CASSSPGQREPSDTQYF
TRBD2,TRBV12-3/TRBV12-4,TRBJ2-5,-,TGTGCCAGCAGTTTAGGAGGCGGGGGAGTCGAGACCCAGTACTTC,CASSLGGGGVETQYF
-,TRBV20-1,TRBJ1-1,-,TGCAGTGCTCCGCTACAGGGCTACACTGAAGCTTTCTTT,CSAPLQGYTEAFF
-,TRBV29-1,TRBJ2-1,few,TGCAGCGTTGAAGACAGGAGGGGTCCCAATGAGCAGTTCTTC,CSVEDRRGPNEQFF
TRBD2,TRBV6-2/TRBV6-3,TRBJ2-1,-,TGTGCCAGCAGTTTTCAGGTTTTGGGACGCGGGACTAGCGGGGGCGCTGGCAATGAGCAGTTCTTC,CASSFQVLGRGTSGGAGNEQFF
TRBD2,TRBV7-9,TRBJ2-1,-,TGTGCCAGCAGCCCCCTAGCGGGAATCAATGAGCAGTTCTTC,CASSPLAGINEQFF
TRBD2,TRBV7-2,TRBJ2-3,-,TGTGCCAGCAGCACCGGCGGGAGACAGACAGATACGAAGTATTTT,CASSTGGRQTDTKYF
-,TRBV9,TRBJ2-5,-,TGTGCCAGCAGCGCCCAGGGACGCCAAGAGACCCAGTACTTC,CASSAQGRQETQYF
TRBD1,TRBV7-9,TRBJ2-5,-,TGTGCCAGCAGCCCGCTGGGACAGGGTGGGGCGACCCAGTACTTC,CASSPLGQGGATQYF
TRBD1,TRBV11-2,TRBJ2-1,-,TGTGCCAGCAGCTTAGTGGGCAGGGGGCGCGGTGAGCAGTTCTTC,CASSLVGRGRGEQFF
TRBD2,TRBV29-1,TRBJ2-5,once,TGCGGCGGGGGACGGGGGGTGGAGACCCAGTACTTC,CGGGRGVETQYF
-,TRBV20-1,TRBJ2-1,-,TGCAGTGCTAGAGATGCGACAGGTTGGGACAATGAGCAGTTCTTC,CSARDATGWDNEQFF
TRBD1,TRBV7-2,TRBJ1-5,-,TGTGCCGGCAGCTTATTAGGCCAGGGGGGTCGTCAGCCCCAGCATTTT,CAGSLLGQGGRQPQHF
-,TRBV6-6,TRBJ2-5,-,TGTGCCAGCAGTTTAACCAAAGAGACCCTGTACTTC,CASSLTKETLYF
-,TRBV15,TRBJ2-7,-,TGTGCCACCAGCAGAGATTTACCCGGACAGAACCACGAGCAGTACTTC,CATSRDLPGQNHEQYF
TRBD1,TRBV20-1,TRBJ1-4,-,TGCAGTGCGCCCAGGGGGCGAGGTGAAAAACTGTTTTTT,CSAPRGRGEKLFF
TRBD2,TRBV28,TRBJ2-7,-,TGTGCCAGCAGTTACGCCATTTGGGCTAGCGGAGAGAGGCACGAGCAGTACTTC,CASSYAIWASGERHEQYF
-,TRBV28,TRBJ2-7,many,TGTGCCAGCAGCTTACTGCGGGAGCAGTACTTC,CASSLLREQYF
-,TRBV25-1,TRBJ2-7,many,TGTGCCAGCAGCGAGACAGGTCCCTACGAGCAGTACTTC,CASSETGPYEQYF
-,TRBV7-2,TRBJ1-3,-,TGTGCCAGCAGCTTAGGGGAGGGGTCAGGAAACACCATATATTTT,CASSLGEGSGNTIYF
TRBD1,TRBV28,TRBJ2-1,-,TGTGCCAGCAGAAGGGGACAGGGGTGCAACAATGAGCAGTTCTTC,CASRRGQGCNNEQFF
-,TRBV29-1,TRBJ2-5,-,TGCAGCATTGCCCGAAACCAAGAGACCCAGTACTTC,CSIARNQETQYF
-,TRBV30,TRBJ2-2,-,TGTGCCTGGGTCCATGGGAACACCGGGGAGCTGTTTTTT,CAWVHGNTGELFF
-,TRBV6-1,TRBJ2-1,few,TGTGCCAGCAGTGAGCAGCCGGGGGCCTACATTGAGCAGTTCTTC,CASSEQPGAYIEQFF
TRBD1,TRBV7-2,TRBJ2-7,-,TGTGCCAGCAGCTTCTCCGGGACAGGGGACGAGCAGTACTTC,CASSFSGTGDEQYF
TRBD2,TRBV15,TRBJ2-1,-,TGTGCCACCAGCGCTCAGAGGACTAGCGGGAGACTTTACAATGAGCAGTTCTTC,CATSAQRTSGRLYNEQFF
-,TRBV7-2,TRBJ2-7,many,TGTGCCAGCAGCCGGACGACGGGGAGCTACGAGCAGTACTTC,CASSRTTGSYEQYF
-,TRBV5-1,TRBJ1-2,-,TGCGCCAGCAGCTTAACCGGGACATCTGATGGCTACACCTTC,CASSLTGTSDGYTF
-,TRBV18,TRBJ2-1,-,TGTGCCAGCTCGCCTCAGGGCACTGACAATGAGCAGTTCTTC,CASSPQGTDNEQFF
-,TRBV6-1,TRBJ1-1,-,TGTGCCAGCAGTGGTCAAGGAGGACGGATCTTCCGAGGAGCTTTCTTT,CASSGQGGRIFRGAFF
-,TRBV5-5,TRBJ1-1,many,TGTGCCAGCAGTCCAGGGCGCAGTCTAATGAACACTGAAGCTTTCTTT,CASSPGRSLMNTEAFF
TRBD1,TRBV20-1,TRBJ1-2,-,TGCAGTGCTAGGGACGGACAGGGACGCTATGGCTACACCTTC,CSARDGQGRYGYTF
-,TRBV2,TRBJ2-4,-,TGTGCCAGCAGTGTTCTGGAAGGGGTAAAAAACATTCAGTACTTC,CASSVLEGVKNIQYF
-,TRBV7-2,TRBJ1-6,-,TGTGCCAGCAGCTTAAGGGGTCTAGATAATTCACCCCTCCACTTT,CASSLRGLDNSPLHF
TRBD1,TRBV19,TRBJ2-1,-,TGTGCCAGTAGTGGGACAGGGTTCTACAATGAGCAGTTCTTC,CASSGTGFYNEQFF
-,TRBV18,TRBJ2-1,-,TGTGCCAGCTCACCTAGTAGGTCCTACAATGAGCAGTTCTTC,CASSPSRSYNEQFF
TRBD2,TRBV20-1,TRBJ2-3,-,TGCAGTGCTAGTCAGCGGGGGGGCAGCACAGATACGCAGTATTTT,CSASQRGGSTDTQYF
TRBD2,TRBV27,TRBJ2-1,many,TGTGCCAGCAGTAAAAAAGGGACTAGCAACGAAAATGAGCAGTTCTTC,CASSKKGTSNENEQFF
-,TRBV4-2,TRBJ1-1,-,TGTGCCAGCAGCCAAGATCTTCGGGGTTACGGCACTGAGGCTTTCTTT,CASSQDLRGYGTEAFF
-,TRBV7-2,TRBJ2-7,-,TGTGCCAGCAGCTTCGGGACATTGGCCTACGAGCAGTACTTC,CASSFGTLAYEQYF
TRBD2,TRBV20-1,TRBJ2-7,-,TGCAGTGCGGCGCTAGCGGCCGGCGCCCGCGCTTACGAGCAGTACTTC,CSAALAAGARAYEQYF
-,TRBV7-2,TRBJ1-2,-,TGTGCCAGCAGCTTAGTTTTGGACCCGGGCTACACCTTC,CASSLVLDPGYTF